This T cell receptor beta chain stems from a study of T cells in Graves' hyperthyroidism and ophthalmopathy. In the study overall: Pretreatment peripheral blood was obtained at initial diagnosis.

TCR beta CDR3 regions were amplified from RNA. In the first-round RT-PCR of the TCR CDR3, the HTBI primer set was used. TCRdb re-called the multiplex PCR reads with MiXCR, one entry per CDR3 protein. Altogether more than 500,000 distinct CDR3 sequences are present, roughly 16% being singletons, with the ten largest covering about 29%. Clinical symptoms, serum thyroxine, TRAb, thyroid ultrasound and orbital computed tomography informed diagnoses. The CDR3 is 14 residues long. The V end was cut by 5 bases, the J end by 10 bases, with 18 bases between. Per germline, CDR1 SNHLY and CDR2 FYNNEI. This clonotype was counted many times.

The receptor was isolated from a woman in her twenties or thirties with Graves' ophthalmopathy. The chain joins TRBV2 to TRBJ2-1; possibly TRBD2 for D (6 bases). Sequencing was performed on blood. The CDR3 DNA reads TGTGCCAGCAGTATCACAGGACCTCTAGCGGAGCAGTTCTTC. Translation gives CASSITGPLAEQFF.